The source of this T cell receptor beta chain is a study of blood T cell repertoires in COVID-19. Study overall: PBMCs, B-cell-depleted T cells, or T cells were the source of the cDNA or gDNA that made up the material.

Authors' data handling: Estimation of nucleated cell counts relied on the amplification of reference gene primers. This table comes from immunoSEQ multiplex PCR, and its TCRdb copy is limited to in-frame clones, with some not included. The V and J calls and clone size are taken from that table; D and trimming were inferred from the DNA. The sample shows 200,000 or so clones, around 83% of them seen only once. The CDR3 runs to 15 residues. V shed 2 bases and J 6 bases; nucleotides not matched to a gene: 4. Looked up from germline, CDR1 is LGHDT and CDR2 is YNNKEL (reference sequence). This clonotype was sampled from a middle-aged man who had recovered from COVID-19. The genes are TRBV3-1 (or the pseudogene TRBV3-2) and TRBJ2-3, with 11 bases aligning to TRBD2. Sequences were obtained from peripheral blood. CDR3 in DNA: TGTGCCAGCAGCCAAACTAGCGGGAGTAGGGATACGCAGTATTTT. Protein: CASSQTSGSRDTQYF.